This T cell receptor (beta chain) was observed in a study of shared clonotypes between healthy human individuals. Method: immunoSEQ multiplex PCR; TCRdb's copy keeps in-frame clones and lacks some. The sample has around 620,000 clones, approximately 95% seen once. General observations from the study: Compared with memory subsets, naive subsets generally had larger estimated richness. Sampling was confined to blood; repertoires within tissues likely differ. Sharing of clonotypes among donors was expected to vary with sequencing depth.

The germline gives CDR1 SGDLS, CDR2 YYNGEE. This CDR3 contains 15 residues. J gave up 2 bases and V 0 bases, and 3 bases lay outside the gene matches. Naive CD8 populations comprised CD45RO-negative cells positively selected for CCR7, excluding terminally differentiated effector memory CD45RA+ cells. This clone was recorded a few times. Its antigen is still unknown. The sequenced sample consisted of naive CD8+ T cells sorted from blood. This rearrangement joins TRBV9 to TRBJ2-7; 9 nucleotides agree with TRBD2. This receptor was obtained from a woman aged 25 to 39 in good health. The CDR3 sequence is CASSVASGTTYEQYF. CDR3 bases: TGTGCCAGCAGCGTAGCTAGCGGGACAACCTACGAGCAGTACTTC.